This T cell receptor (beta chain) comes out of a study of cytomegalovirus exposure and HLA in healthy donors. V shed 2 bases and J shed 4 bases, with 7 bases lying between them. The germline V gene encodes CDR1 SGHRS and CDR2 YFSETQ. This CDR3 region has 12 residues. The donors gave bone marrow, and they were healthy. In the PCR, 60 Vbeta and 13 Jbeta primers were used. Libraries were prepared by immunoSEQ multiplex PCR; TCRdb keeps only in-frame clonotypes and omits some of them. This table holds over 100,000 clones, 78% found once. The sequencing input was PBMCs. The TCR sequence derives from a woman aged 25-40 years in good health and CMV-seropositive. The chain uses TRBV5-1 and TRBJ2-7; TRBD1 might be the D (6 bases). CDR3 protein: CASSFDRYEQYF. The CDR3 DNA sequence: TGCGCCAGCAGCTTTGACAGGTACGAGCAGTACTTC.